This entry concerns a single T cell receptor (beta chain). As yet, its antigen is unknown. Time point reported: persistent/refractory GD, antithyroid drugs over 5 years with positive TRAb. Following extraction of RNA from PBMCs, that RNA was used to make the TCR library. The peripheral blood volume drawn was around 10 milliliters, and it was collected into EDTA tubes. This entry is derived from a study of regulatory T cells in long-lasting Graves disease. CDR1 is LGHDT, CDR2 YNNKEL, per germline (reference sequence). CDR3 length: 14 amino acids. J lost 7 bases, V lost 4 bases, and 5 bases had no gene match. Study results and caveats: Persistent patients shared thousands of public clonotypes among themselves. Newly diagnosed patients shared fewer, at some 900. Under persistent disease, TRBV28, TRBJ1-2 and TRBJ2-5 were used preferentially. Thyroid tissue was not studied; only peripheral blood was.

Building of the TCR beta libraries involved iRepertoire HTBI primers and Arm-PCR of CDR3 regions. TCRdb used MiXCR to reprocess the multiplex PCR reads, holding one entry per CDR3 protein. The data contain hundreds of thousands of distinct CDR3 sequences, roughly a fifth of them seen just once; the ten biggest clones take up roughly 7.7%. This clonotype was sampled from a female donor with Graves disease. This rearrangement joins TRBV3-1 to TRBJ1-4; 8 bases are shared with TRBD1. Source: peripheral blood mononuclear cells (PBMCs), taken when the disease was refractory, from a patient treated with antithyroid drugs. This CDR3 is CASSLTGEAEKLFF. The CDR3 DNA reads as TGTGCCAGCAGCCTGACAGGGGAGGCTGAAAAACTGTTTTTT.